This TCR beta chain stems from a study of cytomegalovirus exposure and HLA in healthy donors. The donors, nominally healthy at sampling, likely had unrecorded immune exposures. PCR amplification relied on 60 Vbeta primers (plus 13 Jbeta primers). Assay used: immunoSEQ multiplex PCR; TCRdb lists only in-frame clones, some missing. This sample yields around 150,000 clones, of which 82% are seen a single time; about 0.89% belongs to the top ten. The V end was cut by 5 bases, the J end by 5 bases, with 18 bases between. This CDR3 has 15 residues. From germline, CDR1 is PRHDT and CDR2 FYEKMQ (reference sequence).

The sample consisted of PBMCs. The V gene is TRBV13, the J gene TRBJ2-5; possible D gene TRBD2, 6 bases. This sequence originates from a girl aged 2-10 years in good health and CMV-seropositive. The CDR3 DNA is TGTGCCAGCAGCCCGGGACTTTCAACCGAGGAGACCCAGTACTTC. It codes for CASSPGLSTEETQYF.